This TCR beta chain was retrieved from a study of T cell responses to AZD1222 COVID-19 vaccine. Study findings and constraints: The sample set comprised mostly white British donors with more females, and clonal diversity was possibly underestimated. The CD4 TCRs associated with vaccination extended across spike and predominated at 160-218 and 743-854.

In regard to this clone: The antigen remains undetermined.

Germline V gene sequence: CDR1 MGHRA, CDR2 YSYEKL. V lost 0 bases to trimming and J lost 7 bases, with 12 bases between them. The CDR3 runs to 14 residues. Using immunoSEQ multiplex PCR, the repertoire was profiled, and TCRdb retains in-frame clones only, with some absent. The sample shows 70,000 or so clones, about three quarters of them seen only once. The chain couples TRBV4-1 to TRBJ1-2; TRBD1 is a possible D gene (5 bases). The source of this sequence is an adult in good health. The sequencing here drew on peripheral blood, taken on day 0 of AZD1222 vaccination. The CDR3 nucleotides are TGCGCCAGCAGCCAAGATCTGTCAGGGATTGGCTACACCTTC. This gives the protein CASSQDLSGIGYTF.